This T cell receptor beta chain was recorded in a study of T cell repertoires in cytomegalovirus infection. About the study: A matching HLA type, together with CMV infection, was signaled by public TCR beta signatures. Study-wide findings and caveats: Summed frequency of public TCR beta families distinguished CMV carriers with the relevant HLA.

Of note for this clonotype: The antigen remains undetermined.

Each CDR3 protein gets one entry after TCRdb re-called the reads with MiXCR. The sample consists of fewer than 200,000 distinct CDR3 sequences, approximately 15% of them appearing once. The V and J ends lost 4 bases and 1 base respectively, with 17 bases between them. This CDR3 is 16 amino acids long. Germline V gene data show CDR1 as SGHRS and CDR2 as YFSETQ. The V gene is TRBV5-1, the J gene TRBJ1-1; D may be TRBD1 (6 bases). This TCR derives from a human donor in good health (CMV status not recorded). Some clones in this sample may be carry-over from other donors' samples. Sequencing used PBMCs. The CDR3 bases are TGCGCCAGCAGCCTACCCCAGGGGCGGCCGAACACTGAAGCTTTCTTT. Translated: CASSLPQGRPNTEAFF.